The rows below give T cell receptor beta chains drawn from one sample of a study of CD4 T cells in relation to SARS-CoV-2 and coronaviruses. These receptors lack a known antigen. Clones were sequenced by immunoSEQ multiplex PCR, and TCRdb holds only the in-frame ones, with some missing. The sample includes tens of thousands of clones, over 70% of them seen just once. Sequenced: memory CD4+ T cells from PBMCs, cultured in vitro. These TCRs come from an adult with COVID-19. CDR3s leave out the opening cysteine and the closing phenylalanine or tryptophan.

ASSDYGTGQETQY | TRBJ2-5 | 13 | TRBV9
ASSLEGRGSTNEKLF | TRBJ1-4 | 15 | TRBV5-1
ASSLYRTVAF | TRBJ1-1 | 10 | TRBV28
ASSQGLAGGFPGELF | TRBJ2-2 | 15 | TRBV3-1/TRBV3-2
ASLLRGASGRGYT | TRBJ1-2 | 13 | TRBV2
ASSLARVGGETQY | TRBJ2-5 | 13 | TRBV5-8
ASSDRGTNEKLF | TRBJ1-4 | 12 | TRBV2
ASSKATNEKLF | TRBJ1-4 | 11 | TRBV28
ASSSKLSSYNEQF | TRBJ2-1 | 13 | TRBV28
ASSQAVKNIQY | TRBJ2-4 | 11 | TRBV3-1/TRBV3-2
ASRQGTADSPLH | TRBJ1-6 | 12 | TRBV7-3
ASSLSPGAPYGYT | TRBJ1-2 | 13 | TRBV27
ASSLTSGTDTQY | TRBJ2-3 | 12 | TRBV7-9
AIRGLAAYNEQF | TRBJ2-1 | 12 | TRBV10-3
ASSIRTGGIYGYT | TRBJ1-2 | 13 | TRBV21-1